A selection of T cell receptor beta chains follows, all from one sample in a study of tumor-infiltrating lymphocytes in localized non-small cell lung cancer. Clones were read by immunoSEQ multiplex PCR, and TCRdb kept only the in-frame ones, dropping some. The data hold over 8,000 clones, with about 79% observed a single time. Sequenced input: uninvolved lung tissue not adjacent to the tumor. The receptors come from a human donor with non-small cell lung cancer. Each CDR3 is given with its conserved first and last residue. A D gene is named only where the DNA matches it firmly. Clone size is given for some rows only: seen once, a few or many times, or a class if the clone is expanded.

d_call	v_call	clone_size	j_call	cdr3_nt	cdr3_aa
TRBD1	TRBV7-8	-	TRBJ2-7	TGTGCCAGCAGCTTAGCGGGGACAGGGCAACCCGCCGAGCAGTACTTC	CASSLAGTGQPAEQYF
-	TRBV28	-	TRBJ1-5	TGTGCCAGCAGTTACATGTATAGCAATCAGCCCCAGCATTTT	CASSYMYSNQPQHF
-	TRBV5-4	-	TRBJ2-7	TGTGCCAGCAGCACGGACGGTTACGAGCAGTACTTC	CASSTDGYEQYF
TRBD2	TRBV9	few	TRBJ2-1	TGTGCCAGCAGCCCCCCAGCGGGAGTGATAAATGAGCAGTTCTTC	CASSPPAGVINEQFF
-	TRBV7-3	-	TRBJ2-5	TGTGCCAGCAGCGACCGTCCACAGGGCGGGCGGGAGACCCAGTACTTC	CASSDRPQGGRETQYF
-	TRBV6-5	few	TRBJ1-1	TGTGCCAGCAGTATAGTTTTGAACACTGAAGCTTTCTTT	CASSIVLNTEAFF
-	TRBV19	-	TRBJ1-4	TGTGCCAGTAGAAAAAACAGAAATGAAAAACTGTTTTTT	CASRKNRNEKLFF
-	TRBV1	-	TRBJ2-3	TGCACCAGCAGCCCCCTACAAGGGCTGGAGGGGGACAGGGATACGCAGTATTTT	CTSSPLQGLEGDRDTQYF
TRBD2	TRBV11-3	-	TRBJ2-7	TGTGCCAGCAGCTTAGCAGCCGGGCTAGCGGGAGCAGACGAGCAGTACTTC	CASSLAAGLAGADEQYF
TRBD2	TRBV7-9	-	TRBJ2-5	TGTGCCAGCAGCTTAGGCGCTAGCGGGAGGGCAGAGACCCAGTACTTC	CASSLGASGRAETQYF
TRBD2	TRBV6-5	-	TRBJ2-7	TGTGCCAGCAGTTACTCTGCTCGCGGGAGCTCCTACGAGCAGTACTTC	CASSYSARGSSYEQYF
TRBD1	TRBV5-1	-	TRBJ1-1	TGCGCCAGCAGCGCCGGACAGGGACAAAACACTGAAGCTTTCTTT	CASSAGQGQNTEAFF
-	TRBV19	-	TRBJ1-5	TGTGCCAGTAGTGTCAACCCTGAGGCCAATCAGCCCCAGCATTTT	CASSVNPEANQPQHF
-	TRBV11-3	-	TRBJ1-1	TGTGCCAGCAGCTTAAGTAGGAACACTGAAGCTTTCTTT	CASSLSRNTEAFF
-	TRBV14	-	TRBJ2-5	TGTGCCAGCAGCCAAGAAAGGACTAGGGGGGAGACCCAGTACTTC	CASSQERTRGETQYF
-	TRBV28	once	TRBJ1-1	TGTGCCAGCACCCGGGGGAGGGGCTACACTGAAGCTTTCTTT	CASTRGRGYTEAFF
TRBD1	TRBV18	-	TRBJ1-1	TGTGCCAGCTCACCTAAACAGGGGGCGAACACTGAAGCTTTCTTT	CASSPKQGANTEAFF
TRBD2	TRBV11-2	few	TRBJ2-5	TGTGCCAGCGGCGGCCAAGGACTAGCGGGAGGCCCGATCCAAGAGACCCAGTACTTC	CASGGQGLAGGPIQETQYF
TRBD1	TRBV10-1	once	TRBJ2-7	TGCGCCAGCAGGATTTCTCGGGGACAGTATGATTACGAGCAGTACTTC	CASRISRGQYDYEQYF
TRBD2	TRBV11-3	-	TRBJ2-1	TGTGCCAGCAGCTCTAGACTAGCGGGATCCTACAATGAGCAGTTCTTC	CASSSRLAGSYNEQFF
-	TRBV19	-	TRBJ2-1	TGTGCCAGTAGGTGGGACAAACAGGAGGGTGAGCAGTTCTTC	CASRWDKQEGEQFF
-	TRBV28	-	TRBJ1-5	TGTGCCAGCAGTTCGAACCCCTACTATCAGCCCCAGCATTTT	CASSSNPYYQPQHF
-	TRBV23-1	-	TRBJ2-5	TGCGCCAGCAGTCAAGAAGTCCGGCCTTCAAAGGGGGAGACCCAGTACTTC	CASSQEVRPSKGETQYF
-	TRBV7-9	few	TRBJ2-1	TGTGCCATCTTGGCCCCTTACAATGAGCAGTTCTTC	CAILAPYNEQFF
-	TRBV11-3	-	TRBJ2-1	TGTGCCAGCAGCTTAGAACAGGGGAGGGTGAACAATGAGCAGTTCTTC	CASSLEQGRVNNEQFF
TRBD2	TRBV29-1	-	TRBJ2-7	TGCAGCGTTGTACCTAGCGGGAGGAGCTCCTACGAGCAGTACTTC	CSVVPSGRSSYEQYF
TRBD2	TRBV4-2	-	TRBJ2-1	TGTGCCACCGACGGACTAGCGGGAGGGCTAGGTGTTAATGAGCAGTTCTTC	CATDGLAGGLGVNEQFF
TRBD2	TRBV7-8	-	TRBJ2-7	TGTGCCAGCATCCCGCTAGCGGGAGGGCAGGAGCAGTACTTC	CASIPLAGGQEQYF
-	TRBV6-5	-	TRBJ2-7	TGTGCCAGCAGTTACTCTAGGGCCCCGGACGAGCAGTACTTC	CASSYSRAPDEQYF
TRBD1	TRBV5-1	-	TRBJ2-7	TGCGCCAGCAGCCGGGACAGGGTAGACGAGCAGTACTTC	CASSRDRVDEQYF